Listed below are T cell receptor beta chains from one sample, sequenced in a study of metastatic and nonmetastatic thyroid tumors. TCRdb reassembled clones from the PCR reads with MiXCR. The data show around 20,000 clones, roughly 12% seen once. Sequenced input: blood. The source of these receptors is a female donor with papillary thyroid cancer or a benign thyroid nodule (not recorded which). Some clones in this sample may be carry-over from other donors' samples. Both conserved end residues are part of each CDR3. The D gene is left open where the match is weak. Clone size, where shown, is once, few, many, or a class for clones that have expanded.

D	size	V	J	CDR3	DNA
-	many	TRBV3-1	TRBJ1-4	CASSATGLREKLFF	TGTGCCAGCAGCGCTACAGGGTTACGTGAAAAACTGTTTTTT
-	many	TRBV7-2	TRBJ2-5	CASSPLDQETQYF	TGTGCCAGCAGCCCCCTTGACCAAGAGACCCAGTACTTC
TRBD1	many	TRBV5-5	TRBJ1-2	CASSFGDRGRLYGYTF	TGTGCCAGCAGCTTCGGGGACAGGGGGCGCCTCTATGGCTACACCTTC
-	many	TRBV7-2	TRBJ2-7	CASSSPEGYYEQYF	TGTGCCAGCAGCTCGCCGGAGGGGTACTACGAGCAGTACTTC
-	many	TRBV19	TRBJ2-2	CASSENTGELFF	TGTGCCAGTAGCGAAAACACCGGGGAGCTGTTTTTT
-	many	TRBV20-1	TRBJ1-1	CSASNNRVAEAFF	TGCAGTGCTAGCAACAACAGGGTCGCTGAAGCTTTCTTT
-	many	TRBV4-1	TRBJ1-1	CASSHPRDTEAFF	TGCGCCAGCAGCCACCCCAGGGACACTGAAGCTTTCTTT
-	many	TRBV20-1	TRBJ1-2	CSASEGHHYGYTF	TGCAGTGCTAGCGAGGGACACCACTATGGCTACACCTTC
-	-	TRBV6-1	TRBJ1-2	CASRPSDYCYTF	TGTGCCAGCAGGCCGTCGGACTATTGCTACACCTTC
-	many	TRBV27	TRBJ1-2	CASSSQIDYGYTF	TGTGCCAGCAGTTCCCAGATAGACTATGGCTACACCTTC
-	many	TRBV7-2	TRBJ2-5	CASSLVGTQYF	TGTGCCAGCAGCTTAGTCGGGACCCAGTACTTC